The 14 T cell receptor beta chains below all came from one sample that was sequenced in a study of vaccination and CD4 T cells after COVID-19. Their target antigens are unknown. With the Oncomine TCR Beta short-read assay, DNA from cultured CD4+ T cells was sequenced. From the PCR reads, TCRdb called clonotypes with MiXCR, one entry per CDR3 protein. Altogether around 13,000 distinct CDR3 sequences are present, around 47% being singletons, with the ten largest covering around 24%. This sample's treatment: roughly 11-day PBMC culture with coronavirus spike peptide pools or control peptides (ViraFEST assay). The sample taken for sequencing was CD4+ T cells from blood, cultured in vitro. The receptors originated from a human donor who had recovered from COVID-19.

This chain links TRBV6-1 with TRBJ1-3; maybe TRBD1 (5 bases). The CDR3 is 16 amino acids. V was trimmed by 5 bases and J by 0 bases, leaving 14 bases between them. Looked up from germline, CDR1 is MNHNS and CDR2 is SASEGT. In nucleotides, the CDR3 is TGTGCCAGCAGTCTCGAGGACATTCGCTCTGGAAACACCATATATTTT. This encodes CASSLEDIRSGNTIYF.

This clonotype has more than one count but fewer than ten. This chain uses TRBV27 with TRBJ2-3, with D perhaps TRBD2 (6 bases). Germline V gene lookup returns CDR1 MNHEY and CDR2 SMNVEV (reference sequence). Trimming pared 6 bases from V and 1 base from J, leaving 8 bases between. The CDR3 covers 13 residues. For the CDR3, the DNA is TGTGCCAGCAGCGGGGAGGGCACAGATACGCAGTATTTT. Translated: CASSGEGTDTQYF.

This clonotype came up a few times. This chain uses TRBV15 with TRBJ1-4, with unresolved D. The V gene's germline CDR1 is LNHNV and CDR2 YYDKDF (reference sequence). V was cut by 2 bases and J by 5 bases, with 12 bases left in between. This CDR3 spans 15 amino acids. The CDR3 protein is CATSRNEPRNEKLFF. CDR3 sequence (DNA): TGTGCCACCAGCAGAAACGAACCGAGGAATGAAAAACTGTTTTTT.

This clonotype appeared once. The chain employs TRBV12-3 or TRBV12-4 and TRBJ2-7; possibly TRBD1 or TRBD2 for D (5 bases each). This CDR3 is 13 amino acids long. V was trimmed by 3 bases and J by 7 bases, leaving 13 bases between them. The CDR3 loop is CASSLGVLGEQYF. DNA for the CDR3: TGTGCCAGCAGTTTGGGGGTTCTCGGGGAGCAGTACTTC.

A few counts support this clonotype. This chain connects TRBV19 to TRBJ2-3; 9 bases match TRBD2. The CDR3 spans 15 residues. Per germline, CDR1 LNHDA and CDR2 SQIVND (reference sequence). V shed 9 bases, J shed 4 bases, and the junction held 11 bases outside the gene matches. This chain's CDR3 is CASEKTSGWADTQYF. CDR3 coding DNA: TGTGCCAGCGAGAAAACTAGCGGGTGGGCAGATACGCAGTATTTT. Full variable domain (outside the CDR3, taken from reference TRBV19 and TRBJ2-3): DGGITQSPKYLFRKEGQNVTLSCEQNLNHDAMYWYRQDPGQGLRLIYYSQIVNDFQKGDIAEGYSVSREKKESFPLTVTSAQKNPTAFYLCASEKTSGWADTQYFGPGTRLTVL.

The rearrangement uses TRBV7-2 and TRBJ1-5; 7 bases are a match to TRBD1. The CDR3 runs to 15 residues. Germline V CDR1 and CDR2: SGHTA, FQGNSA. V lost 3 bases to trimming and J lost 6 bases; unmatched junction nucleotides: 8. The CDR3 spells CASSLLRGRGQPQHF. The CDR3 DNA follows: TGTGCCAGCAGCTTGCTGAGGGGGCGAGGTCAGCCCCAGCATTTT.

This clonotype was found a few times. The rearrangement uses TRBV10-2 and TRBJ2-3; D may be TRBD2 (5 bases). The CDR3 runs to 13 residues. Germline V gene lookup returns CDR1 WSHSY and CDR2 SAAADI. Trimming took 9 bases from V and 0 from J, leaving 10 bases between them. The CDR3: CARSRTSTDTQYF. CDR3 DNA: TGCGCCAGGTCGAGGACTAGCACAGATACGCAGTATTTT.

This clonotype was detected a few times. The CDR3 is CASSQGQGAWNEQFF. DNA of the CDR3: TGCGCCAGCAGCCAAGGACAGGGGGCATGGAATGAGCAGTTCTTC. The rearrangement links TRBV4-1 to TRBJ2-1; 10 nucleotides agree with TRBD1. J gave up 7 bases and V 1 base, and 4 bases lay outside the gene matches. This CDR3 comprises 15 residues. Germline CDR1 reads MGHRA; CDR2 reads YSYEKL.

The chain joins TRBV21-1 to TRBJ2-2; TRBD1, the table's D call, lacks a check against the DNA. TRBV21-1 is listed as a pseudogene. The CDR3 consists of 18 residues. The CDR3: CASSAGAGGAVDTGELFF. CDR3 in DNA: TGTGCCAGCAGCGCCGGGGCAGGGGGCGCGGTCGACACCGGGGAGCTGTTTTTT.

V is TRBV11-2 and J is TRBJ2-3; 9 positions match TRBD1. Germline CDR1 reads SGHAT; CDR2 reads FQNNGV. The CDR3 covers 14 residues. Trimming at V came to 8 bases and at J to 4 bases, leaving 7 bases not matched to a gene. CDR3: CASQRDRGSDTQYF. Written as DNA, the CDR3 is TGTGCCAGCCAGCGAGACAGGGGGTCAGATACGCAGTATTTT.

The chain has TRBV6-1 and TRBJ2-2, with D perhaps matching TRBD2 (6 bases). Deletions cut 2 bases from V and 6 bases from J, with 16 bases between. CDR1 is MNHNS, CDR2 SASEGT, per germline. This CDR3 is 16 amino acids long. CDR3 residues: CASSELRGLPPGELFF. The CDR3, as DNA: TGTGCCAGCAGTGAACTTCGTGGACTACCGCCCGGGGAGCTGTTTTTT.

V usage is TRBV6-1 and J usage is TRBJ2-3; D is perhaps TRBD1 (6 bases). There are 15 residues in the CDR3. From germline, CDR1 is MNHNS and CDR2 SASEGT. V dropped 6 bases and J dropped 0 bases, with 13 bases sitting between them. The CDR3 DNA sequence: TGTGCCAGCAGGGGTCGACAGGTTAGCACAGATACGCAGTATTTT. Translation: CASRGRQVSTDTQYF.

The chain uses TRBV10-3 and TRBJ2-5, with 11 bases matching TRBD1. The CDR3 sequence is 14 residues long. The ends lost 5 bases at V and 3 bases at J; junction bases unmatched: 2. Germline V gene data show CDR1 as ENHRY and CDR2 as SYGVKD. The CDR3 is CAISPGQGEETQYF. The DNA for the CDR3 is TGTGCCATCAGTCCGGGACAGGGGGAAGAGACCCAGTACTTC.

The chain links TRBV7-2 to TRBJ1-2; TRBD1 matches at 8 bases. There are 16 residues in the CDR3. CDR1 is SGHTA and CDR2 is FQGNSA in the germline V gene. Trimming at V came to 3 bases and at J to 8 bases, leaving 14 bases not matched to a gene. CDR3 in DNA: TGTGCCAGCAGCTTGGCCGGGGGGACAGGCGGCATCGGCTACACCTTC. This translates into CASSLAGGTGGIGYTF.